This passage covers 2 T cell receptor beta chains from one sample sequenced in a study of blood T cells in healthy people across ages (dated by TCRdb to 2015 to 2017). The library was produced with 5' RACE. The listed sequencing device is Illumina HiSeq 2500. A second PCR of roughly 7 to 11 cycles was performed with a sample-barcoded 5' primer and a J-beta primer mix. TCRdb trimmed public reads at Q25 via fastp, called clones via MiXCR and kept in-frame beta chains. Rows with a matching CDR3 protein are joined into one entry that keeps the most common DNA and genes. The sample yields around 900,000 distinct CDR3 sequences; roughly 26% were counted once. In total, the top ten clones hold 17% of the sample. The sample taken for sequencing was blood. These receptor sequences come from an elderly woman in good health.

This clonotype was seen at least ten times. The V and J genes are TRBV4-3 and TRBJ2-3; D might be TRBD1 or TRBD2, each matching 5 bases. V lost 0 bases and J 3 bases, leaving 16 bases between the germline ends. Germline CDR1 LGHNA, CDR2 YSLEER. This CDR3 is built from 17 residues. CDR3 residues: CASSQDPGALRTDTQYF. The CDR3 DNA reads as TGCGCCAGCAGCCAAGATCCCGGGGCCCTAAGGACAGATACGCAGTATTTT.

The chain uses TRBV14 and TRBJ1-1; D gene unclear. The CDR3 extends over 14 amino acids. Germline V lookup: CDR1 SGHDN, CDR2 FVKESK. The V gene lost 0 bases and the J gene lost 10 bases, with 15 bases spanning the gap. CDR3 sequence: CASSQDGAHSRAFF. The CDR3 nucleotides read TGTGCCAGCAGCCAAGATGGAGCTCATTCTCGAGCTTTCTTT.